This record concerns one T cell receptor (beta chain) sequence. This specimen comes from a study of blood T cell repertoires in COVID-19. The wider study: Collection of acute and convalescent COVID-19 samples took place in the United States, Italy and Spain.

V was pared by 5 bases and J by 8 bases, with 7 bases between. Germline assignment: CDR1 SNHLY and CDR2 FYNNEI. The CDR3 totals 11 residues. In the authors' workflow: Reference gene primer amplification gave estimated nucleated cell counts. The assay was immunoSEQ multiplex PCR, and TCRdb's table has in-frame clones only and misses some. D and trimming were read from the DNA, whereas the V and J calls and clone size are those reported in that table. The sample contains 150,000 or so clones, roughly 86% of which appear only once. Input material: peripheral blood. The TCR sequence derives from a human donor with acute or convalescent COVID-19. The donor label of this sample is uncertain. The rearrangement links TRBV2 to TRBJ2-1, with no clear D. CDR3 protein: CASSPRDEQFF. The CDR3 region has the DNA TGTGCCAGCAGTCCCCGCGATGAGCAGTTCTTC.